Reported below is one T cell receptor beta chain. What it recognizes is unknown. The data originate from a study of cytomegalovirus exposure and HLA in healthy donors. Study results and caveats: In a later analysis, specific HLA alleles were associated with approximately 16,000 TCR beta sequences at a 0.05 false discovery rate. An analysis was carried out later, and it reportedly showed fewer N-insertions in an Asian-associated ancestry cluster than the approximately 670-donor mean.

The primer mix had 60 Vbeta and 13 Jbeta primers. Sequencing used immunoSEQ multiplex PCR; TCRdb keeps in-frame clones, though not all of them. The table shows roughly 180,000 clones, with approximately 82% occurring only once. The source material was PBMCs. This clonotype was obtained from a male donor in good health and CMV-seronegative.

In DNA form, the CDR3 reads TGTGCCAGCAGCGTAGACCTGCCTATGACTAGCGGGGGGGCCGTTCTTGGCTATGAGCAGTTCTTC. Residues: CASSVDLPMTSGGAVLGYEQFF. The genes are TRBV9 and TRBJ2-1; 14 bases map to TRBD2. This CDR3 spans 22 amino acids. Germline trimming cut 0 bases from V and 8 bases from J; bases unmatched to any gene: 22. The germline gives CDR1 SGDLS, CDR2 YYNGEE.